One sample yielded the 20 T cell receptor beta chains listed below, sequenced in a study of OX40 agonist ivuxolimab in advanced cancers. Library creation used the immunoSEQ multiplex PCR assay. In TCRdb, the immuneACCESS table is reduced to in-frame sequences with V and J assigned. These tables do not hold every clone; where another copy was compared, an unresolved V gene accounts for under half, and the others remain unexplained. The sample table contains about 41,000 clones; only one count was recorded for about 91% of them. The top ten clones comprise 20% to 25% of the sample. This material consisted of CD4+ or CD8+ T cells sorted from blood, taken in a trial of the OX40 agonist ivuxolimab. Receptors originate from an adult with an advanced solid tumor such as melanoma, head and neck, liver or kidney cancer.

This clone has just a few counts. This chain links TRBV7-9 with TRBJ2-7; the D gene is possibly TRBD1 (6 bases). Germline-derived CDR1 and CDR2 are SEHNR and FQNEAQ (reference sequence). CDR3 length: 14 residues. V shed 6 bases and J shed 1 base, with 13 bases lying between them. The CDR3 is CASSFRDTSYEQYF. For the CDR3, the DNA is TGTGCCAGCAGTTTCCGGGACACATCCTACGAGCAGTACTTC. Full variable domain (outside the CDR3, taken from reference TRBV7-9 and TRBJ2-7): DTGVSQNPRHKITKRGQNVTFRCDPISEHNRLYWYRQTLGQGPEFLTYFQNEAQLEKSRLLSDRFSAERPKGSFSTLEIQRTEQGDSAMYLCASSFRDTSYEQYFGPGTRLTVT.

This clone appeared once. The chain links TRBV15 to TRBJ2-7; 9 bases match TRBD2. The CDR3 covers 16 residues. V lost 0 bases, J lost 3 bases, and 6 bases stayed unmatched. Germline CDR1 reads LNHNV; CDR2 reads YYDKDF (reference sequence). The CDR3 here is CATSRDRVAGVYEQYF. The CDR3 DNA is TGTGCCACCAGCAGAGATAGGGTAGCGGGAGTCTACGAGCAGTACTTC.

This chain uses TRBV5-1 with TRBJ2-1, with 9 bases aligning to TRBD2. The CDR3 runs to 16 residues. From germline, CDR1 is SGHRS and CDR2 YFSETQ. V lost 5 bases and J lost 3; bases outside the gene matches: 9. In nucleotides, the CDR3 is TGCGCCAGCAGTCGATTTAGCGGGAGAGGCTACAATGAGCAGTTCTTC. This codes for CASSRFSGRGYNEQFF.

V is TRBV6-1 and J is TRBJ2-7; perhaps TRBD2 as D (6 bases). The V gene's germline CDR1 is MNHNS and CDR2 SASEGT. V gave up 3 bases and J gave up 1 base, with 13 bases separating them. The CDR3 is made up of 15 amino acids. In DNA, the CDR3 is TGTGCCAGCAGTGAGGGACTTATGACGTCCTACGAGCAGTACTTC. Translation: CASSEGLMTSYEQYF.

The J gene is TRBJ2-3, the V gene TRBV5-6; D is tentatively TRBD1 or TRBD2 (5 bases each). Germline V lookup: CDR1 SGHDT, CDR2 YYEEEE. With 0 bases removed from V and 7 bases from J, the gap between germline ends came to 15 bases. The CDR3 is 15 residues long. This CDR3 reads CASSLVGAETYTQYF. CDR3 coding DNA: TGTGCCAGCAGCTTGGTCGGGGCAGAGACCTATACGCAGTATTTT.

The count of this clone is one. CDR3 sequence: CASRPTSASTDTQYF. CDR3 nucleotide sequence: TGTGCCAGCCGCCCGACTAGCGCTAGCACAGATACGCAGTATTTT. V is TRBV13 and J is TRBJ2-3; 8 bases agree with TRBD2. The length of the CDR3 is 15 residues. V was clipped by 8 bases and J by 0 bases; unmatched bases: 7. Per germline, CDR1 PRHDT and CDR2 FYEKMQ (reference sequence).

This CDR3 reads CASSSGIPYEQYF. CDR3 nucleotide sequence: TGTGCCAGTAGTAGCGGGATTCCCTACGAGCAGTACTTC. The chain has TRBV19 and TRBJ2-7, with D tentatively TRBD2 (6 bases). Trimming took off 4 bases at V and 2 bases at J, with 9 bases between the two ends. This CDR3 has 13 amino acids. Per germline, CDR1 LNHDA and CDR2 SQIVND (reference sequence).

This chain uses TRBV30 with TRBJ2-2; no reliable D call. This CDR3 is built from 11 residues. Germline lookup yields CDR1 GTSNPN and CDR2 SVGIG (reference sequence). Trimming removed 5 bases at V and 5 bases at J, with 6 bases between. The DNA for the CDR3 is TGTGCCTGGGAATTAACCGGGGAGCTGTTTTTT. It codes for CAWELTGELFF.

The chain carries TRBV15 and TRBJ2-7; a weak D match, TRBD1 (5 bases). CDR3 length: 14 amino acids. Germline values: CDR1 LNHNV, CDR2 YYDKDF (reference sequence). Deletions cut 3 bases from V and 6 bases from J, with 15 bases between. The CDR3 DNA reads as TGTGCCACCAGCAGCTTGACAGAACCTAGCGAGCAGTACTTC. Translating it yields CATSSLTEPSEQYF.

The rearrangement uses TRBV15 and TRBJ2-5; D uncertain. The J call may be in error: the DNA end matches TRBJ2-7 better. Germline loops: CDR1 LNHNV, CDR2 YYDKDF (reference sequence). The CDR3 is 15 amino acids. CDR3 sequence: CATSREGAWVHEQYF. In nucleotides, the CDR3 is TGTGCCACCAGCAGAGAGGGCGCGTGGGTACACGAGCAGTACTTC.

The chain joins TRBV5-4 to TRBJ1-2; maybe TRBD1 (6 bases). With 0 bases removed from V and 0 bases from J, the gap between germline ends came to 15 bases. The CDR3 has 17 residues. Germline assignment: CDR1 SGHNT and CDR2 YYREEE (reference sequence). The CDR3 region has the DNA TGTGCCAGCAGCTTGGATTTTTGGACAGCTGCTAACTATGGCTACACCTTC. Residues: CASSLDFWTAANYGYTF.

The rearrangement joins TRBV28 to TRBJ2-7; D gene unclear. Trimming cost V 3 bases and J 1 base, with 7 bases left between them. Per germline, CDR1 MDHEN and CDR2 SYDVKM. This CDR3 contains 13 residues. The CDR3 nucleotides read TGTGCCAGCAGTTTTGGCCGATCCTACGAGCAGTACTTC. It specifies CASSFGRSYEQYF.

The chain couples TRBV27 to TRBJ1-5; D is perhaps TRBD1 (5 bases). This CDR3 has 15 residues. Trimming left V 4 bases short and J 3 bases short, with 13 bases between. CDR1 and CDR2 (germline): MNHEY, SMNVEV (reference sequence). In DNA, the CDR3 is TGTGCCAGCAGTTCCCTGGGGGGGAACAATCAGCCCCAGCATTTT. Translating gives CASSSLGGNNQPQHF.

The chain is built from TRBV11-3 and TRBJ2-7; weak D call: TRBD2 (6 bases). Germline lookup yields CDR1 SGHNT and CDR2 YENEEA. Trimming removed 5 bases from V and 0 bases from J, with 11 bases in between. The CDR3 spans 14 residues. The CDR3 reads CASSPGTGSYEQYF. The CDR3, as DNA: TGTGCCAGCAGCCCCGGGACTGGCTCCTACGAGCAGTACTTC.

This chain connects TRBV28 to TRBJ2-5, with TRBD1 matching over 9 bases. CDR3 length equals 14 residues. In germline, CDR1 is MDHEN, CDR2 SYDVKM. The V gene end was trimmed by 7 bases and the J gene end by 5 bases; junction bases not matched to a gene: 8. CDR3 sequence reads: CASKGTGLWETQYF. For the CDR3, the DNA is TGTGCCAGCAAAGGGACAGGGTTATGGGAGACCCAGTACTTC.

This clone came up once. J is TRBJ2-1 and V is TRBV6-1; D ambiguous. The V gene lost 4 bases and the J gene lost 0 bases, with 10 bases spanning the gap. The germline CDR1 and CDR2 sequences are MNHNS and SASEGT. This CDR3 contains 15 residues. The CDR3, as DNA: TGTGCCAGCAGTGTTGCCCCGAGCTCCTACAATGAGCAGTTCTTC. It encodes CASSVAPSSYNEQFF.

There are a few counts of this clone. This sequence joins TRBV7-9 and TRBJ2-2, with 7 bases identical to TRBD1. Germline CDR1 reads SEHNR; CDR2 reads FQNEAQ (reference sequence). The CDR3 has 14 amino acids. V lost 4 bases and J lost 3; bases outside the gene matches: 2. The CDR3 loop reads CASSYTGDTGELFF. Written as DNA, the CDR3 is TGTGCCAGCAGCTACACAGGGGACACCGGGGAGCTGTTTTTT.

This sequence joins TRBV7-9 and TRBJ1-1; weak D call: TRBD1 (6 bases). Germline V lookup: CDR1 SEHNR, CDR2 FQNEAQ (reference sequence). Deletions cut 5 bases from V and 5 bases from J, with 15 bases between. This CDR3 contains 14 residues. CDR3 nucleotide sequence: TGTGCCAGCAGCAAGCTACAGGGCGGGACTGAAGCTTTCTTT. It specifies CASSKLQGGTEAFF.

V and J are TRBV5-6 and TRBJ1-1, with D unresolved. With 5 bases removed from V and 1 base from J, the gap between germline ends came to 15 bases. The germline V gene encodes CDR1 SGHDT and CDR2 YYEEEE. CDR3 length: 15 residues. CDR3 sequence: CASRITGFQNTEAFF. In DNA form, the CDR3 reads TGTGCCAGCAGGATCACGGGTTTTCAGAACACTGAAGCTTTCTTT. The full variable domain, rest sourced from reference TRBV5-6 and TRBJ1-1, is DAGVTQSPTHLIKTRGQQVTLRCSPKSGHDTVSWYQQALGQGPQFIFQYYEEEERQRGNFPDRFSGHQFPNYSSELNVNALLLGDSALYLCASRITGFQNTEAFFGQGTRLTVV.

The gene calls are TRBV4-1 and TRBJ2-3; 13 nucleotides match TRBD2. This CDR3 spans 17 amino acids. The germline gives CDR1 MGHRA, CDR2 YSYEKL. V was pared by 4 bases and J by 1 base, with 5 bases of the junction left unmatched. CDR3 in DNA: TGCGCCAGCAGCCGCTCAGGACTAGCGGGAGGCACAGATACGCAGTATTTT. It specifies CASSRSGLAGGTDTQYF.